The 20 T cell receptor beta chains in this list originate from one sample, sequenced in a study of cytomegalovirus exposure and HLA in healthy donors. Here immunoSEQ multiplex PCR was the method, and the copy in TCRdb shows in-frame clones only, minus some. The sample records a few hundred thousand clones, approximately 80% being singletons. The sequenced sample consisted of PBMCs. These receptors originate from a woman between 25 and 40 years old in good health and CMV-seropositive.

The CDR3 loop reads CASNLAVVGGEQYF. The CDR3, as DNA: TGTGCCAGCAACCTAGCGGTCGTAGGGGGCGAGCAGTACTTC. V is TRBV7-2 and J is TRBJ2-7, with a possible D match to TRBD2 (7 bases). V lost 7 bases and J 6 bases, leaving 19 bases between the germline ends. Germline V gene data show CDR1 as SGHTA and CDR2 as FQGNSA. The CDR3 consists of 14 residues.

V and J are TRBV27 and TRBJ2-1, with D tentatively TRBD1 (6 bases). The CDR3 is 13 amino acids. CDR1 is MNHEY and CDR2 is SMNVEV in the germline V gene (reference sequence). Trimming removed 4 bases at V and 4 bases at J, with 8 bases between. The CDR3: CASSSTGYNEQFF. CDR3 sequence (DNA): TGTGCCAGCAGTTCCACAGGGTACAATGAGCAGTTCTTC.

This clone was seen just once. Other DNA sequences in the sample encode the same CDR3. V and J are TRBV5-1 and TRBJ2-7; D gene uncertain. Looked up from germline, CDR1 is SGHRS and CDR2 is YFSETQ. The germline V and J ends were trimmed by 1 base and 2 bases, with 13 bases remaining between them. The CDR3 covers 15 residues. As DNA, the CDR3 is TGCGCCAGCAGCTTGACCCTTGGCTACGCCTACGAGCAGTACTTC. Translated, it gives CASSLTLGYAYEQYF.

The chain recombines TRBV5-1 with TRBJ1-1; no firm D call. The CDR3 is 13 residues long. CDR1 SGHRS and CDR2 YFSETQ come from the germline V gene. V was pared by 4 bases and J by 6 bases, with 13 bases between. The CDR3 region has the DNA TGCGCCAGCAGCCCCCCAGGACGGGCTGAAGCTTTCTTT. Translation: CASSPPGRAEAFF.

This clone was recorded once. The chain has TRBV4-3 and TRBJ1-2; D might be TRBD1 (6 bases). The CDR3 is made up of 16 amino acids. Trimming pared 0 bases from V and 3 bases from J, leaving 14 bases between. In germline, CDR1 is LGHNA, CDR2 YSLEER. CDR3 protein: CASSQDPTGFDYGYTF. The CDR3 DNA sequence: TGCGCCAGCAGCCAAGACCCGACAGGATTCGACTATGGCTACACCTTC.

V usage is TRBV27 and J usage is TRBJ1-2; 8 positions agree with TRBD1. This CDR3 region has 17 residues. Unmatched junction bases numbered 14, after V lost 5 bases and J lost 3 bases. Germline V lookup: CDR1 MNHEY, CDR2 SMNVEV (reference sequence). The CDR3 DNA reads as TGTGCCAGCAGTCCAAACCTGGACAGGGTCCTGGACTATGGCTACACCTTC. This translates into CASSPNLDRVLDYGYTF.

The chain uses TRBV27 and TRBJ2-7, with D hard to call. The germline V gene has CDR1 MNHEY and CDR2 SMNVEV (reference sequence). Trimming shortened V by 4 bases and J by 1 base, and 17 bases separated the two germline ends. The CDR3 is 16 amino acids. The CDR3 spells CASSSQYKLPSYEQYF. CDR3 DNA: TGTGCCAGCAGTTCCCAATACAAACTACCATCCTACGAGCAGTACTTC.

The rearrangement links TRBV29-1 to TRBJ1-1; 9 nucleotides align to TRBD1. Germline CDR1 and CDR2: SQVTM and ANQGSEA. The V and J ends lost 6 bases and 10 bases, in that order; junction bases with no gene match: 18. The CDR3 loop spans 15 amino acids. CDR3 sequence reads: CSVGRRTGVRRVAFF. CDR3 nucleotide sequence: TGCAGCGTCGGAAGACGGACAGGGGTTCGGCGTGTAGCTTTCTTT. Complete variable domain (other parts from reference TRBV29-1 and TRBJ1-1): SAVISQKPSRDICQRGTSLTIQCQVDSQVTMMFWYRQQPGQSLTLIATANQGSEATYESGFVIDKFPISRPNLTFSTLTVSNMSPEDSSIYLCSVGRRTGVRRVAFFGQGTRLTVV.

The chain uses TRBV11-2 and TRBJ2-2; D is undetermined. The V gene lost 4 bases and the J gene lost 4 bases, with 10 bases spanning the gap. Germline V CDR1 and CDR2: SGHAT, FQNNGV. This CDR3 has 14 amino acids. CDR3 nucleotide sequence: TGTGCCAGCAGCTCCACTTCGGGCACCGGGGAGCTGTTTTTT. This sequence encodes CASSSTSGTGELFF.

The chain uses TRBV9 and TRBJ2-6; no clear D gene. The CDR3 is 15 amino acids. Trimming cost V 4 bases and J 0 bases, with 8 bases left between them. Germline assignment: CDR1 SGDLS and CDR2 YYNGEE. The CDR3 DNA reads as TGTGCCAGCAGCCCCCGCCCCTCTGGGGCCAACGTCCTGACTTTC. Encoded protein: CASSPRPSGANVLTF.

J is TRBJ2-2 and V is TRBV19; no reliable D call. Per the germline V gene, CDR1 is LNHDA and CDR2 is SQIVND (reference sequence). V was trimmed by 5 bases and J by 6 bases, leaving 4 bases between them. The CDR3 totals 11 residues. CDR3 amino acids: CASSWAGELFF. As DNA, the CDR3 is TGTGCCAGTAGTTGGGCCGGGGAGCTGTTTTTT.

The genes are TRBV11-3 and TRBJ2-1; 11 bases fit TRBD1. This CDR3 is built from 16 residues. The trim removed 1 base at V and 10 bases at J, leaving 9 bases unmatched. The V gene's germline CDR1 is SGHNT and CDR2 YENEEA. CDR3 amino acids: CASSLGTGGYVREQFF. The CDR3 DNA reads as TGTGCCAGCAGCTTAGGGACAGGGGGCTATGTCAGGGAGCAGTTCTTC.

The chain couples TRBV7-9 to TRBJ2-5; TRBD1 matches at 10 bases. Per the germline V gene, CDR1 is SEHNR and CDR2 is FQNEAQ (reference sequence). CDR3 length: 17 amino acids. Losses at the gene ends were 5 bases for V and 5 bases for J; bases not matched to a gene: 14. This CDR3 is CASSPSPGTGVVETQYF. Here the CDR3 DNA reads TGTGCCAGCAGCCCAAGTCCCGGGACAGGGGTGGTGGAGACCCAGTACTTC.

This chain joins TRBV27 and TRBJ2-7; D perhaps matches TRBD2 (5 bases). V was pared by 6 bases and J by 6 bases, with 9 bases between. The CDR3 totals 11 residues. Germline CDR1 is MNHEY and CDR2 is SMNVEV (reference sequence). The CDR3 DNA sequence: TGTGCCAGCAGCTGGGGAGCCGAGCAGTACTTC. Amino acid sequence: CASSWGAEQYF.

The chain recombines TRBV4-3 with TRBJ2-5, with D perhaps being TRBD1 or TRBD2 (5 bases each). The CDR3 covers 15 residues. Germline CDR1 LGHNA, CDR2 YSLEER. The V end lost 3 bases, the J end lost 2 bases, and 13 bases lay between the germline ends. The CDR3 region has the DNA TGCGCCAGCAGCCAGGGACCCGACAGACAAGAGACCCAGTACTTC. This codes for CASSQGPDRQETQYF.

The DNA of the CDR3 is TGTGCCAGCAGCTCGGGACAGACCACCGGGGAGCTGTTTTTT. This encodes CASSSGQTTGELFF. V and J are TRBV11-2 and TRBJ2-2, with 7 bases lining up with TRBD1. V gave up 4 bases and J gave up 4 bases; unmatched junction bases: 3. CDR3 length: 14 amino acids. Per the germline V gene, CDR1 is SGHAT and CDR2 is FQNNGV.

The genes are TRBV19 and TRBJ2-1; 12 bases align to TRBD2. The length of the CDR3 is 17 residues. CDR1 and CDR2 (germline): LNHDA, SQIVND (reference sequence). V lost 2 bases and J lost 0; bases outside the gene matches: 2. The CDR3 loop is CASSITSGRFSYNEQFF. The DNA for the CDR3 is TGTGCCAGTAGTATAACTAGCGGGAGGTTCTCCTACAATGAGCAGTTCTTC.

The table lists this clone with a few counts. DNA of the CDR3: TGTGCCAGCAGTGAGCAGGGGCCTAACTATGGCTACACCTTC. Translated, it gives CASSEQGPNYGYTF. V usage is TRBV2 and J usage is TRBJ1-2; weak D call: TRBD1 (6 bases). Germline values: CDR1 SNHLY, CDR2 FYNNEI. The CDR3 has 14 amino acids. Trimming stripped 3 bases from V and 0 bases from J, with 8 bases between.

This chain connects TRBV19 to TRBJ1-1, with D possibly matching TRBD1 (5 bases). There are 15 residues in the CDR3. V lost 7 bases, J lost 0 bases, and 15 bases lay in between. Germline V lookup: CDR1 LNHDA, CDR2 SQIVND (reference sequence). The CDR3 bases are TGTGCCAGTACTCTGAGGGACCAGGTGAACACTGAAGCTTTCTTT. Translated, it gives CASTLRDQVNTEAFF.

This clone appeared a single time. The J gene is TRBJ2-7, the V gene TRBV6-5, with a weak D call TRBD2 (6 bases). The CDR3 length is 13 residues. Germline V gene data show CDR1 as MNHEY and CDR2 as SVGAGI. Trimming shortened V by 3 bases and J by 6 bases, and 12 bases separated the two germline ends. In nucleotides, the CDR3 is TGTGCCAGCAGTTATCGGGAGTTGAGCGAGCAGTACTTC. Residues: CASSYRELSEQYF.